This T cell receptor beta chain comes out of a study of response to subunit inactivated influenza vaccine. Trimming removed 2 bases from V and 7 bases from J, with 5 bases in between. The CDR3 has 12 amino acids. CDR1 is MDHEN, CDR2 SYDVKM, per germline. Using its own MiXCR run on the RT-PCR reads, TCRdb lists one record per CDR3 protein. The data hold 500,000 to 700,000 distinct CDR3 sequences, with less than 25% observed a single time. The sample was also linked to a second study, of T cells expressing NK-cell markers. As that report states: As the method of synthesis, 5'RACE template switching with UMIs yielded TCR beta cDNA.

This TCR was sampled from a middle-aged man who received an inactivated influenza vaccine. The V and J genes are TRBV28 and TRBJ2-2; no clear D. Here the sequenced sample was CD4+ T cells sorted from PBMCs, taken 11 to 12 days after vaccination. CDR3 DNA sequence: TGTGCCAGCAGTTTAGGGTACGGGGAGCTGTTTTTT. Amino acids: CASSLGYGELFF.